The 27 T cell receptor beta chains below were found in one sample sequenced in a study of T cells in Graves' hyperthyroidism and ophthalmopathy. Researchers amplified the TCR beta CDR3 regions from RNA transcripts. The HTBI primer set drove a first-round RT-PCR of the TCR CDR3. TCRdb passed the multiplex PCR reads through MiXCR, listing each CDR3 protein once. The sample lists about 540,000 distinct CDR3 sequences, 46% occurring once. The sample was peripheral blood or thyroid tissue (not recorded which). Source of these receptors: a woman in her late teens or twenties with Graves' hyperthyroidism.

The chain has TRBV2 and TRBJ1-4; D might be TRBD1 (5 bases). Trimming cost V 3 bases and J 4 bases, with 9 bases left between them. Germline CDR1 reads SNHLY; CDR2 reads FYNNEI. This CDR3 is built from 14 residues. The CDR3 loop reads CASSEGTFNEKLFF. CDR3 DNA sequence: TGTGCCAGCAGTGAGGGGACCTTTAATGAAAAACTGTTTTTT.

About this clonotype itself: The junction and the germline gene differ at one end; a read error may be behind it. V gene TRBV25-1 combines with J gene TRBJ2-5; TRBD1 is a possible D gene (5 bases). Germline assignment: CDR1 MGHDK and CDR2 SYGVNS. There are 12 residues in the CDR3. The CDR3 region has the DNA TGCGCCAGCAGAGAGACAGAAGAGACCCAGTACTTC. Translation gives CASRETEETQYF.

This clonotype was found a few times. This chain connects TRBV7-3 to TRBJ1-1; D unresolved. The V and J ends lost 6 bases and 3 bases respectively, with 14 bases between them. The CDR3 consists of 14 residues. Germline V gene sequence: CDR1 SGHTA, CDR2 FQGTGA. In nucleotides, the CDR3 is TGTGCCAGCAGTTTATTTCGGGAAGACACTGAAGCTTTCTTT. It translates to CASSLFREDTEAFF.

This clonotype has ten or more counts. The V and J genes are TRBV10-3 and TRBJ2-7; D may be TRBD1 or TRBD2 (6 bases each). Germline V gene lookup returns CDR1 ENHRY and CDR2 SYGVKD. This CDR3 is built from 14 residues. V lost 7 bases and J 3 bases, leaving 16 bases between the germline ends. The CDR3 is CAIKGGSHYYEQYF. CDR3 in DNA: TGTGCCATCAAGGGGGGTTCCCACTACTACGAGCAGTACTTC.

The sample holds a few counts of this clonotype. The chain has TRBV19 and TRBJ2-7; tentative D call: TRBD2 (7 bases). CDR1 is LNHDA and CDR2 is SQIVND in the germline V gene (reference sequence). The CDR3 covers 13 residues. V lost 3 bases to trimming and J lost 2 bases, with 8 bases between them. The CDR3 is CASSMRGPYEQYF. The CDR3 DNA follows: TGTGCCAGTAGTATGCGGGGGCCCTACGAGCAGTACTTC.

The CDR3 region is CASKGPAGNTIYF. Written as DNA, the CDR3 is TGTGCCAGCAAGGGACCTGCTGGAAACACCATATATTTT. This chain uses TRBV2 with TRBJ1-3; D possibly corresponds to TRBD1 (5 bases). The CDR3 sequence is 13 residues long. Germline V lookup: CDR1 SNHLY, CDR2 FYNNEI. Trimming cost V 7 bases and J 2 bases, with 9 bases left between them.

Worth noting for this clonotype: A single base separates this from a much larger clone, so it may be a read error. The chain combines TRBV7-8 with TRBJ1-5; 7 bases align to TRBD1. The germline gives CDR1 SGHVS, CDR2 FQNEAQ. The CDR3 spans 16 residues. The trim removed 5 bases at V and 4 bases at J, leaving 11 bases unmatched. The CDR3 here is CASSHGLGQDNQPQHF. In DNA form, the CDR3 reads TGTGCCAGCAGCCACGGCTTAGGACAGGATAATCAGCCCCAGCATTTT.

This clonotype was counted many times. J is TRBJ1-6 and V is TRBV9; D call uncertain. Trimming removed 3 bases at V and 6 bases at J, with 4 bases between. The CDR3 is 12 residues long. Germline CDR1 reads SGDLS; CDR2 reads YYNGEE. The DNA for the CDR3 is TGTGCCAGCAGCGCCAGTAATTCACCCCTCCACTTT. This translates into CASSASNSPLHF.

This clonotype appeared once. The junction departs from the called germline gene at one end, perhaps through a read error. The genes are TRBV25-1 and TRBJ1-2; no definite D call. The CDR3 is made up of 13 amino acids. Germline CDR1 is MGHDK and CDR2 is SYGVNS. CDR3 nucleotide sequence: TGCGCCAGCAGCTTGTCCGCTGGAACTGGCTACACCTTC. This encodes CASSLSAGTGYTF.

This chain links TRBV20-1 with TRBJ1-1; D is unresolved. V was pared by 6 bases and J by 4 bases, with 9 bases between. The CDR3 is 11 residues long. Per the germline V gene, CDR1 is DFQATT and CDR2 is SNEGSKA (reference sequence). CDR3 protein: CSARKGTEAFF. The CDR3 nucleotides read TGCAGTGCCAGAAAAGGCACTGAAGCTTTCTTT.

The chain combines TRBV9 with TRBJ2-5, with no clear D. Looked up from germline, CDR1 is SGDLS and CDR2 is YYNGEE. CDR3 length equals 14 residues. Trimming shortened V by 2 bases and J by 3 bases, and 11 bases separated the two germline ends. CDR3 coding DNA: TGTGCCAGCAGCGTTTCACCCGGAAAAGAGACCCAGTACTTC. As protein: CASSVSPGKETQYF.

J is TRBJ2-7 and V is TRBV9; weak D call: TRBD1 (5 bases). This CDR3 is 14 amino acids long. The V gene's germline CDR1 is SGDLS and CDR2 YYNGEE. Trimming removed 0 bases at V and 3 bases at J, with 10 bases between. As DNA, the CDR3 is TGTGCCAGCAGCGTAGGTACAGGTCTCTACGAGCAGTACTTC. It is translated as CASSVGTGLYEQYF.

This sequence joins TRBV7-6 and TRBJ2-7, with TRBD1 matching 7 bases. Germline assignment: CDR1 SGHVS and CDR2 FNYEAQ. Unmatched junction bases numbered 13, after V lost 8 bases and J lost 6 bases. There are 14 residues in the CDR3. The CDR3 DNA is TGTGCCAGCTCACCGGTGAAGGGGGCAGTCGAGCAGTACTTC. Protein product: CASSPVKGAVEQYF.

There are a few counts of this clonotype. V and J are TRBV20-1 and TRBJ2-5; 9 nucleotides line up with TRBD1. This CDR3 contains 14 residues. Trimming took 4 bases from V and 3 from J; bases not matched to a gene: 6. Per the germline V gene, CDR1 is DFQATT and CDR2 is SNEGSKA (reference sequence). CDR3 sequence: CSATGTGIEETQYF. The CDR3 DNA reads as TGCAGTGCTACCGGGACAGGGATCGAAGAGACCCAGTACTTC.

This clonotype has only one observation. This chain joins TRBV29-1 and TRBJ2-7; weak D call: TRBD2 (5 bases). The germline V and J ends were trimmed by 4 bases and 5 bases, with 9 bases remaining between them. Looked up from germline, CDR1 is SQVTM and CDR2 is ANQGSEA. The CDR3 covers 11 residues. The CDR3 bases are TGCAGCGTTGGACTAACCGACGAGCAGTACTTC. This translates into CSVGLTDEQYF.

Many counts were recorded for this clonotype. The gene calls are TRBV15 and TRBJ2-6; TRBD1 or TRBD2 may be the D gene (5 bases each). CDR3 length equals 17 residues. CDR1 and CDR2 (germline): LNHNV, YYDKDF (reference sequence). V was trimmed by 3 bases and J by 1 base, leaving 13 bases between them. The DNA of the CDR3 is TGTGCCACCAGCAGTCCCCTGAGGGGTTCTGGGGCCAACGTCCTGACTTTC. It is translated as CATSSPLRGSGANVLTF.

This clonotype was found a few times. For the CDR3, the DNA is TGTGCCAGCAGTGAAGAAGGACAGTCCAACCAGCCCCAGCATTTT. Its protein is CASSEEGQSNQPQHF. The chain couples TRBV2 to TRBJ1-5, with D perhaps matching TRBD1 (6 bases). Germline CDR1 is SNHLY and CDR2 is FYNNEI. This CDR3 spans 15 amino acids. The V end was cut by 1 base, the J end by 7 bases, with 14 bases between.

This clonotype was detected only once. The rearrangement links TRBV20-1 to TRBJ2-5; TRBD2 agrees at 13 bases. V lost 6 bases to trimming and J lost 6 bases; unmatched junction nucleotides: 13. Germline V gives CDR1 DFQATT, CDR2 SNEGSKA (reference sequence). The CDR3 length is 16 residues. CDR3 protein: CSAAGLAGTSLQTQYF. The CDR3 DNA reads TGCAGTGCGGCGGGACTAGCGGGAACCTCGTTGCAGACCCAGTACTTC.

On this clonotype: This may be a read error, as it is one base from a much larger clone. V gene TRBV19 combines with J gene TRBJ1-1, with D uncertain. The CDR3 contains 14 residues. From germline, CDR1 is LNHDA and CDR2 SQIVND (reference sequence). Trimming took off 4 bases at V and 5 bases at J, with 14 bases between the two ends. The CDR3 sequence is CASSKRIGWTEAFF. The CDR3 nucleotides read TGTGCCAGTAGTAAGAGGATAGGATGGACTGAAGCTTTCTTT. The entire variable domain, with the rest obtained from reference TRBV19 and TRBJ1-1, is as follows: DGGITQSPKYLFRKEGQNVTLSCEQNLNHDAMYWYRQDPGQGLRLIYYSQIVNDFQKGDIAEGYSVSREKKESFPLTVTSAQKNPTAFYLCASSKRIGWTEAFFGQGTRLTVV.

This clonotype was found a few times. The chain employs TRBV20-1 and TRBJ1-5; D is possibly TRBD1 (5 bases). The germline gives CDR1 DFQATT, CDR2 SNEGSKA (reference sequence). This CDR3 spans 14 amino acids. The V end lost 1 base, the J end lost 7 bases, and 14 bases lay between the germline ends. CDR3 loop: CSARAGRVNQPQHF. The CDR3 DNA sequence: TGCAGTGCTAGAGCGGGCAGGGTGAACCAGCCCCAGCATTTT.

This clonotype turned up a few times. The junction differs from germline at one of its ends, possibly a read error. The rearrangement joins TRBV10-3 to TRBJ1-3; D remains unclear. The CDR3 is 12 amino acids. From germline, CDR1 is ENHRY and CDR2 SYGVKD. The CDR3 DNA follows: TGTGCCATCAGTGTTTCTGGGAACACCATATATTTT. Its protein is CAISVSGNTIYF.

This rearrangement joins TRBV14 to TRBJ1-3; no reliable D call. Germline CDR1 and CDR2: SGHDN and FVKESK. This CDR3 has 13 residues. V was trimmed by 10 bases and J by 7 bases, leaving 17 bases between them. The CDR3 DNA reads as TGTGCCATCAGTGAGTCCAGGACGAACACCATATATTTT. Protein sequence: CAISESRTNTIYF.

The chain recombines TRBV12-3 or TRBV12-4 with TRBJ1-1, with D possibly being TRBD1 (5 bases). The ends were cut back, 2 bases at V and 12 bases at J, with 13 bases in the middle. CDR3 length: 12 residues. The CDR3 sequence: CASSLWGRRTFF. CDR3 bases: TGTGCCAGCAGTTTATGGGGACGAAGGACTTTCTTT.

This sequence joins TRBV15 and TRBJ2-5; 9 positions match TRBD1. Germline V gene data show CDR1 as LNHNV and CDR2 as YYDKDF (reference sequence). The CDR3 is 13 residues long. V shed 9 bases and J 2 bases; nucleotides not matched to a gene: 4. CDR3 loop: CATHDRGQETQYF. The CDR3 DNA reads as TGTGCCACGCACGACAGGGGGCAAGAGACCCAGTACTTC.

This clonotype was detected many times. This sequence joins TRBV7-9 and TRBJ1-5; D is possibly TRBD1 (5 bases). The germline V gene has CDR1 SEHNR and CDR2 FQNEAQ (reference sequence). CDR3 length equals 14 residues. V shed 3 bases and J shed 1 base, with 7 bases lying between them. The CDR3 sequence is CASSLAGSNQPQHF. The CDR3, as DNA: TGTGCCAGCAGCTTGGCAGGGAGCAATCAGCCCCAGCATTTT. Based on the CDR3 plus reference TRBV7-9 and TRBJ1-5, the full variable domain is DTGVSQNPRHKITKRGQNVTFRCDPISEHNRLYWYRQTLGQGPEFLTYFQNEAQLEKSRLLSDRFSAERPKGSFSTLEIQRTEQGDSAMYLCASSLAGSNQPQHFGDGTRLSIL.

The chain is built from TRBV7-6 and TRBJ2-7; the D gene is possibly TRBD2 (5 bases). The CDR3 runs to 13 residues. Germline CDR1 reads SGHVS; CDR2 reads FNYEAQ. V was cut by 8 bases and J by 2 bases, with 13 bases left in between. CDR3 nucleotide sequence: TGTGCCAGCTCACCAGTGGGAGCCTACGAGCAGTACTTC. Encoded protein: CASSPVGAYEQYF.

This sequence joins TRBV10-3 and TRBJ1-5; D might be TRBD1 (5 bases). V lost 0 bases and J 4 bases, leaving 10 bases between the germline ends. CDR3 length: 15 residues. Germline V CDR1 and CDR2: ENHRY, SYGVKD. This CDR3 reads CAISESGEGNQPQHF. CDR3 DNA: TGTGCCATCAGTGAGTCCGGGGAGGGGAATCAGCCCCAGCATTTT.